Listed here is a single TCR beta chain. The CDR3 extends over 13 amino acids. Germline loops: CDR1 SGHNT, CDR2 YYREEE (reference sequence). V lost 6 bases, J lost 7 bases, and 16 bases lay in between. The data are from a study of shared clonotypes between healthy human individuals. Using immunoSEQ multiplex PCR, the repertoire was profiled, and TCRdb retains in-frame clones only, with some absent. The sample lists some 980,000 clones, over 75% seen once, with about 1.5% in the top ten. V usage is TRBV5-4 and J usage is TRBJ1-2; D ambiguous. Source material: memory CD4+ T cells sorted from blood. The subset: CD45RA-negative fraction. This receptor was obtained from a man between 18 and 35 years old in good health. The CDR3 DNA follows: TGTGCCAGCAACCGAATTGGGCAGAGTGGCTACACCTTC. It is translated as CASNRIGQSGYTF.